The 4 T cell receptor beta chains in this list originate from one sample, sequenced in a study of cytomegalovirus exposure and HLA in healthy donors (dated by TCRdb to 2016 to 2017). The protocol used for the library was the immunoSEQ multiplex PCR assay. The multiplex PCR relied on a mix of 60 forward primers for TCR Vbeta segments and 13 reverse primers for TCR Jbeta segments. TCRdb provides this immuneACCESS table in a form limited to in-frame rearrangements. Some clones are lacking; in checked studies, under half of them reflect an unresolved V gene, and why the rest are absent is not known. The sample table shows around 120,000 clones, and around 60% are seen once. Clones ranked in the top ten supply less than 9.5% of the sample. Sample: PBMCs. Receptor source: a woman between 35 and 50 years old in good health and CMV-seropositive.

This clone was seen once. CDR3 amino acids: CASSLEAGSYEQYF. CDR3 nucleotides: TGTGCCAGCAGTTTAGAAGCGGGGTCCTACGAGCAGTACTTC. This chain connects TRBV28 to TRBJ2-7, with TRBD2 matching over 7 bases. CDR3 length equals 14 residues. Per germline, CDR1 MDHEN and CDR2 SYDVKM. V lost 2 bases to trimming and J lost 1 base; unmatched junction nucleotides: 2. The entire variable domain, with the rest obtained from reference TRBV28 and TRBJ2-7, is as follows: DVKVTQSSRYLVKRTGEKVFLECVQDMDHENMFWYRQDPGLGLRLIYFSYDVKMKEKGDIPEGYSVSREKKERFSLILESASTNQTSMYLCASSLEAGSYEQYFGPGTRLTVT.

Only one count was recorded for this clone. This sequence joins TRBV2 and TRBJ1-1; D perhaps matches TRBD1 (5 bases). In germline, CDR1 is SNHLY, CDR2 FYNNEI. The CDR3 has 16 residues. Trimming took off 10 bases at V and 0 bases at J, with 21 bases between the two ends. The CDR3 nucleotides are TGTGCCACCACCTTACGACAGCACGTCATGAACACTGAAGCTTTCTTT. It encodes CATTLRQHVMNTEAFF.

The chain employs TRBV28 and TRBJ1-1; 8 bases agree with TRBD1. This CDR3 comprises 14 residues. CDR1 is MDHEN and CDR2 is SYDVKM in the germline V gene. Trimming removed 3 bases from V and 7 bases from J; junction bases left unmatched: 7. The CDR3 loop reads CASSFSGQDFEAFF. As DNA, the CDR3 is TGTGCCAGCAGTTTTTCGGGACAGGATTTTGAAGCTTTCTTT.

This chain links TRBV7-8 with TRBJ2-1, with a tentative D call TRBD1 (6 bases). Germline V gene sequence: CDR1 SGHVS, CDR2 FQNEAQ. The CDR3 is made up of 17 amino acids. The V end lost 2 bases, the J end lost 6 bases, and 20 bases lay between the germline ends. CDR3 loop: CASSLYGPGAKSNEQFF. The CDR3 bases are TGTGCCAGCAGCTTATATGGGCCAGGGGCGAAGTCCAATGAGCAGTTCTTC.